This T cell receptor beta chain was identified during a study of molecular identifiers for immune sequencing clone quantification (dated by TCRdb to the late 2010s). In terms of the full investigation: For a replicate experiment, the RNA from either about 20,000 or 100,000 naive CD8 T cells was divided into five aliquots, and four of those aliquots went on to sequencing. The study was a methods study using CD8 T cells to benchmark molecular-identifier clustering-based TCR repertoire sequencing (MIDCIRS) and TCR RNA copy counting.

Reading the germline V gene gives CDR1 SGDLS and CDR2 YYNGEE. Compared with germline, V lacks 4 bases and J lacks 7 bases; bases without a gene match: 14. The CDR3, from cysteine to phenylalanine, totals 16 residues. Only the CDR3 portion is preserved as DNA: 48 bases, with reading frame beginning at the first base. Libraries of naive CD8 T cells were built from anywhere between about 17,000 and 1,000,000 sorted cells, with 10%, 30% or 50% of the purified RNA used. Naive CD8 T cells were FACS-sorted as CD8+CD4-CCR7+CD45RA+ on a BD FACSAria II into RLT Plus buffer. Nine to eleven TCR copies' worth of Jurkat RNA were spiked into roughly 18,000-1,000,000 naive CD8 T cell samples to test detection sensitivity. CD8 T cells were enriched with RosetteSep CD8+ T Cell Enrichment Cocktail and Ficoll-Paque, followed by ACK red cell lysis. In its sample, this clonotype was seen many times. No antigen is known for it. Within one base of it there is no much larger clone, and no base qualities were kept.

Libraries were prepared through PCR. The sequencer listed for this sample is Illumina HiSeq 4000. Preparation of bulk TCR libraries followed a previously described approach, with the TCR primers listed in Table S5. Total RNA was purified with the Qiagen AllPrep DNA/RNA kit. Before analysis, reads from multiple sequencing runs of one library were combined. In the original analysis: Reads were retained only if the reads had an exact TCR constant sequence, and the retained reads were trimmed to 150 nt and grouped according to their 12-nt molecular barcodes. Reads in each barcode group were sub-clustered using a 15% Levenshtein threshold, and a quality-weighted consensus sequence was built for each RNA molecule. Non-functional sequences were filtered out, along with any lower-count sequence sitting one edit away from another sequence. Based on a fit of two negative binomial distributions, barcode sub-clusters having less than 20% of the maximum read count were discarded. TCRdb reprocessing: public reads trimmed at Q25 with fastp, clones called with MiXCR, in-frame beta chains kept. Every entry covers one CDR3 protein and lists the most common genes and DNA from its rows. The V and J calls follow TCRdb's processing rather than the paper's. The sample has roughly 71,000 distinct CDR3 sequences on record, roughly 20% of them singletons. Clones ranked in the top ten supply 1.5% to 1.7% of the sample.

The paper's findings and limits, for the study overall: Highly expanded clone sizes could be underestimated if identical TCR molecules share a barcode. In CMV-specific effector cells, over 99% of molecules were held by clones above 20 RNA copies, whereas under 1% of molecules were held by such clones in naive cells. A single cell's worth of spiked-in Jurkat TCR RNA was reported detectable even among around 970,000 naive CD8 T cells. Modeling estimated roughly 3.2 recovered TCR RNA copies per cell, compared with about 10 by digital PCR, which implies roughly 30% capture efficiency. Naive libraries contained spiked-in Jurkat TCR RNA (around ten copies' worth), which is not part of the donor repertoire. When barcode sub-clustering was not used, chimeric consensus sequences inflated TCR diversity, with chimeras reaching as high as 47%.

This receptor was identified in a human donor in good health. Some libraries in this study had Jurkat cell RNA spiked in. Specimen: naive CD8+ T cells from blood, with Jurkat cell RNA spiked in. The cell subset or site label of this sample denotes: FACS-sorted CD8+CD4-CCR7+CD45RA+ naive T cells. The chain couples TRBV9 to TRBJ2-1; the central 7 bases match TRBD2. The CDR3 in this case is CASSPRLAPVGNEQFF. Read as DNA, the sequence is TGTGCCAGCAGCCCGAGACTAGCCCCCGTGGGGAATGAGCAGTTCTTC. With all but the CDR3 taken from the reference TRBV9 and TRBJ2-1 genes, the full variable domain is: DSGVTQTPKHLITATGQRVTLRCSPRSGDLSVYWYQQSLDQGLQFLIQYYNGEERAKGNILERFSAQQFPDLHSELNLSSLELGDSALYFCASSPRLAPVGNEQFFGPGTRLTVL.